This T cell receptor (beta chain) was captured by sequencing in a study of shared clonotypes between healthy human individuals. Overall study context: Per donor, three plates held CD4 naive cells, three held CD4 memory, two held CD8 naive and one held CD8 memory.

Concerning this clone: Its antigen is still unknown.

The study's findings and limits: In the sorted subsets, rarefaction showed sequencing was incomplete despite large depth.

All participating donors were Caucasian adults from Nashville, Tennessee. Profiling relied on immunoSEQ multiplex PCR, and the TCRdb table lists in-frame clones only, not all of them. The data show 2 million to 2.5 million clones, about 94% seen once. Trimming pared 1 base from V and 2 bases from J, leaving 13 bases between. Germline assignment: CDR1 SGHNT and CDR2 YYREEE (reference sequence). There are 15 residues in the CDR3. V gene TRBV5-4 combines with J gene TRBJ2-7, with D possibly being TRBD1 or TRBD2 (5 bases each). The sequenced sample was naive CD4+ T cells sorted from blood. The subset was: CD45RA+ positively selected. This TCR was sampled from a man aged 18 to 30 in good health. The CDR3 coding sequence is TGTGCCAGCAGCTTGCAGGGAGTTTTGCCCTACGAGCAGTACTTC. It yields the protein CASSLQGVLPYEQYF.